The 26 T cell receptor beta chains below were found in one sample sequenced in a study of Tregs in tolerant kidney transplant recipients. The table came from immunoSEQ multiplex PCR; TCRdb's copy has only in-frame clones and leaves some out. The sample gives some 90,000 clones, more than 80% of which show up once; roughly 4.7% is in the top ten. Sequencing was carried out using CD8+ T cells from blood. These receptors were obtained from a human donor in good health.

V gene TRBV5-1 combines with J gene TRBJ2-7; D unresolved. Germline CDR1 is SGHRS and CDR2 is YFSETQ. This CDR3 contains 11 residues. The V end was cut by 4 bases, the J end by 3 bases, with 5 bases between. The CDR3 sequence is CASSPNYEQYF. CDR3 coding DNA: TGCGCCAGCAGCCCCAACTACGAGCAGTACTTC.

The chain has TRBV6-1 and TRBJ2-4; D gene ambiguous. The germline gives CDR1 MNHNS, CDR2 SASEGT. Trimming pared 2 bases from V and 0 bases from J, leaving 8 bases between. The CDR3 loop spans 15 amino acids. DNA of the CDR3: TGTGCCAGCAGTGAAATGTGGTTAGCCAAAAACATTCAGTACTTC. The encoded protein is CASSEMWLAKNIQYF.

The J gene is TRBJ2-5, the V gene TRBV5-3; the D gene is possibly TRBD2 (6 bases). TRBV5-3 is classed as an ORF, of uncertain function. The CDR3 consists of 17 residues. V shed 3 bases and J shed 1 base, with 19 bases lying between them. The CDR3 nucleotides are TGTGCCAGAAGCTCTTGGGTGGCGGGGCCGACCCAAGAGACCCAGTACTTC. It yields the protein CARSSWVAGPTQETQYF.

The chain carries TRBV29-1 and TRBJ2-1; a weak D match, TRBD2 (6 bases). V shed 4 bases and J shed 5 bases, with 18 bases lying between them. The CDR3 has 15 residues. Germline loops: CDR1 SQVTM, CDR2 ANQGSEA. The CDR3 spells CSVGWATGVDNEQFF. The CDR3 nucleotides read TGCAGCGTTGGGTGGGCTACGGGGGTGGACAATGAGCAGTTCTTC.

DNA for the CDR3: TGTGCCAGCAGTGCAGAAGAGACCCAGTACTTC. The encoded protein is CASSAEETQYF. The chain has TRBV6-4 and TRBJ2-5; D not certain. The CDR3 length is 11 residues. In germline, CDR1 is MRHNA, CDR2 SNTAGT. Trimming left V 4 bases short and J 3 bases short, with 3 bases between.

The V call is TRBV4-2, the J call TRBJ1-3; D is unclear. Germline V CDR1 and CDR2: LGHNA, YNFKEQ. The CDR3 sequence is 18 residues long. V shed 1 base and J shed 0 bases, with 16 bases lying between them. The CDR3 DNA is TGTGCCAGCAGCCAAGCTGGGCCTCTAGAGTTCTCTGGAAACACCATATATTTT. This encodes CASSQAGPLEFSGNTIYF.

Only one count was recorded for this clone. The rearrangement links TRBV7-2 to TRBJ2-5; 12 bases are a match to TRBD2. V shed 5 bases and J 2 bases; nucleotides not matched to a gene: 6. This CDR3 spans 16 amino acids. CDR1 and CDR2 (germline): SGHTA, FQGNSA. The CDR3 region is CASSLWTSGVQETQYF. As DNA, the CDR3 is TGTGCCAGCAGCCTATGGACTAGCGGGGTGCAAGAGACCCAGTACTTC. Looking up the rest from reference TRBV7-2 and TRBJ2-5 gives the full variable domain: GAGVSQSPSNKVTEKGKDVELRCDPISGHTALYWYRQSLGQGLEFLIYFQGNSAPDKSGLPSDRFSAERTGGSVSTLTIQRTQQEDSAVYLCASSLWTSGVQETQYFGPGTRLLVL.

The chain links TRBV19 to TRBJ2-7, with D possibly matching TRBD2 (5 bases). The CDR3 sequence is 14 residues long. The germline V gene encodes CDR1 LNHDA and CDR2 SQIVND (reference sequence). V shed 3 bases and J shed 0 bases, with 9 bases lying between them. The CDR3 coding sequence is TGTGCCAGTAGTATTGAAGGGAGCTCCTACGAGCAGTACTTC. This translates into CASSIEGSSYEQYF.

The chain combines TRBV9 with TRBJ2-7; TRBD2 matches at 14 bases. Germline V gives CDR1 SGDLS, CDR2 YYNGEE. The J segment lost 5 bases and the V segment lost 2 bases, leaving 3 bases of the junction unmatched. The CDR3 loop spans 15 amino acids. DNA for the CDR3: TGTGCCAGCAGCGTTGGACTAGCGGGAGGCCACGAGCAGTACTTC. Translated, it gives CASSVGLAGGHEQYF. Supplemented by reference TRBV9 and TRBJ2-7, the full variable domain reads DSGVTQTPKHLITATGQRVTLRCSPRSGDLSVYWYQQSLDQGLQFLIQYYNGEERAKGNILERFSAQQFPDLHSELNLSSLELGDSALYFCASSVGLAGGHEQYFGPGTRLTVT.

J is TRBJ1-1 and V is TRBV4-1, with a weak D call TRBD1 (6 bases). Germline assignment: CDR1 MGHRA and CDR2 YSYEKL. This CDR3 is built from 17 residues. Trimming removed 4 bases at V and 1 base at J, with 19 bases between. The CDR3 here is CASSLPGQGSTNTEAFF. Here the CDR3 DNA reads TGCGCCAGCAGCCTCCCTGGGCAGGGGTCTACGAACACTGAAGCTTTCTTT.

V gene TRBV5-1 combines with J gene TRBJ1-1; 7 bases are a match to TRBD1. Germline CDR1 is SGHRS and CDR2 is YFSETQ. The CDR3 has 15 amino acids. The V and J ends lost 1 base and 0 bases, in that order; junction bases with no gene match: 3. Here the CDR3 DNA reads TGCGCCAGCAGCTTGAACAGGGGCATGAACACTGAAGCTTTCTTT. It yields the protein CASSLNRGMNTEAFF.

The chain recombines TRBV5-6 with TRBJ1-4; possible D gene TRBD1, 5 bases. Looked up from germline, CDR1 is SGHDT and CDR2 is YYEEEE. The CDR3 loop spans 16 amino acids. Trimming took off 0 bases at V and 8 bases at J, with 17 bases between the two ends. As DNA, the CDR3 is TGTGCCAGCAGCTTGGAGTCTGGGGGTACTAGGGAAAAACTGTTTTTT. Amino acids: CASSLESGGTREKLFF.

The genes are TRBV10-1 and TRBJ2-1; the match to TRBD1 covers 10 bases. The germline V gene has CDR1 WNHNN and CDR2 SYGVQD (reference sequence). The CDR3 totals 15 residues. After removal of 8 bases from V and 9 bases from J, the junction contained 13 bases not matched to a gene. The CDR3 protein is CASGTGVLVGSEQFF. CDR3 nucleotide sequence: TGCGCCAGCGGGACAGGGGTTCTAGTAGGTTCTGAGCAGTTCTTC.

The chain couples TRBV11-3 to TRBJ2-7; 10 bases align to TRBD2. J was trimmed by 0 bases and V by 5 bases; bases with no gene match: 4. Germline-derived CDR1 and CDR2 are SGHNT and YENEEA. The CDR3 contains 15 residues. The CDR3 loop is CASSPGLASSYEQYF. The CDR3 DNA reads as TGTGCCAGCAGCCCGGGACTAGCGAGCTCCTACGAGCAGTACTTC.

The chain joins TRBV27 to TRBJ2-7, with D perhaps TRBD1 (5 bases). Germline CDR1 MNHEY, CDR2 SMNVEV (reference sequence). The CDR3 is 15 amino acids. Trimming took off 0 bases at V and 4 bases at J, with 13 bases between the two ends. CDR3 sequence (DNA): TGTGCCAGCAGTTTATCGCCAGGGATCCCTTACGAGCAGTACTTC. It translates to CASSLSPGIPYEQYF.

The CDR3 region is CASSGTVNTEAFF. The CDR3 region has the DNA TGTGCCAGCAGCGGGACGGTGAACACTGAAGCTTTCTTT. This chain connects TRBV14 to TRBJ1-1, with D possibly TRBD1 on 5 matching bases. V was cut by 5 bases and J by 0 bases, with 7 bases left in between. CDR3 length: 13 amino acids. Germline CDR1 is SGHDN and CDR2 is FVKESK.

The chain combines TRBV6-5 with TRBJ2-3; 8 nucleotides line up with TRBD2. The V segment lost 4 bases and the J segment 4 bases; nucleotides outside the gene matches: 10. Per germline, CDR1 MNHEY and CDR2 SVGAGI. CDR3 size: 16 residues. The CDR3 sequence: CASSFVAGPGPDTQYF. The CDR3 nucleotides read TGTGCCAGCAGTTTCGTAGCGGGACCCGGGCCAGATACGCAGTATTTT.

The J gene is TRBJ2-3, the V gene TRBV10-1; 10 bases are a match to TRBD2. Germline-derived CDR1 and CDR2 are WNHNN and SYGVQD (reference sequence). V dropped 5 bases and J dropped 0; count of bases not matched to a gene: 11. CDR3 length: 18 amino acids. CDR3 sequence (DNA): TGCGCCAGCAGTCCGCTAGCGGGGGTCCCAGCGAGCACAGATACGCAGTATTTT. Translating gives CASSPLAGVPASTDTQYF.

The chain recombines TRBV7-8 with TRBJ2-7; the D gene is possibly TRBD2 (6 bases). The CDR3 runs 15 residues. Germline V CDR1 and CDR2: SGHVS, FQNEAQ. The V end lost 0 bases, the J end lost 3 bases, and 12 bases lay between the germline ends. CDR3 protein: CASSLAALGGYEQYF. The CDR3 DNA reads TGTGCCAGCAGCTTAGCGGCCCTGGGAGGCTACGAGCAGTACTTC.

The chain is built from TRBV4-1 and TRBJ1-5, with unresolved D. Per the germline V gene, CDR1 is MGHRA and CDR2 is YSYEKL. The V end was cut by 0 bases, the J end by 5 bases, with 8 bases between. The CDR3 spans 14 residues. CDR3: CASSQDEGDQPQHF. CDR3 nucleotide sequence: TGCGCCAGCAGCCAAGATGAAGGTGATCAGCCCCAGCATTTT.

J is TRBJ2-7 and V is TRBV18; D possibly corresponds to TRBD1 (5 bases). The CDR3 totals 15 residues. Germline CDR1 KGHSH, CDR2 LQKENI. V lost 0 bases and J 6 bases, leaving 15 bases between the germline ends. DNA of the CDR3: TGTGCCAGCTCACCACCATCGGCAGGGTCGTTCGAGCAGTACTTC. Amino acids: CASSPPSAGSFEQYF.

The V call is TRBV6-1, the J call TRBJ1-1, with D maybe TRBD1 (5 bases). V lost 6 bases, J lost 5 bases, and 10 bases lay in between. Germline lookup yields CDR1 MNHNS and CDR2 SASEGT. This CDR3 spans 12 amino acids. CDR3 sequence: CASSSQVTEAFF. DNA of the CDR3: TGTGCCAGCAGCTCACAGGTAACTGAAGCTTTCTTT.

The V gene is TRBV27, the J gene TRBJ2-7; 7 bases map to TRBD2. Germline CDR1 MNHEY, CDR2 SMNVEV (reference sequence). V lost 1 base and J lost 7; bases outside the gene matches: 4. This CDR3 is built from 13 residues. The CDR3 nucleotides are TGTGCCAGCAGTTTATACGAGCGGGGAGAGCAGTACTTC. This codes for CASSLYERGEQYF.

The chain is built from TRBV19 and TRBJ1-2, with 7 bases aligning to TRBD1. CDR1 is LNHDA, CDR2 SQIVND, per germline (reference sequence). V lost 3 bases and J lost 2; bases outside the gene matches: 0. The length of the CDR3 is 13 residues. The DNA for the CDR3 is TGTGCCAGTAGTATGACAGGGAACTATGGCTACACCTTC. It translates to CASSMTGNYGYTF.

The V call is TRBV5-1, the J call TRBJ1-1, with D perhaps matching TRBD1 (5 bases). The V end lost 1 base, the J end lost 1 base, and 11 bases lay between the germline ends. The CDR3 has 15 residues. Germline loops: CDR1 SGHRS, CDR2 YFSETQ. The CDR3 protein is CASSLYGGSNTEAFF. The CDR3 region has the DNA TGCGCCAGCAGCTTGTATGGGGGGTCGAACACTGAAGCTTTCTTT.

In its sample, this clone ranks as medium-sized (0.01 to 0.1%). CDR3 nucleotide sequence: TGTGCCAGCAGCGTAGGCGCCGAGGGTGAAGCTTTCTTT. Protein product: CASSVGAEGEAFF. The chain employs TRBV9 and TRBJ1-1; D call uncertain. The CDR3 consists of 13 residues. Trimming shortened V by 0 bases and J by 7 bases, and 10 bases separated the two germline ends. Per germline, CDR1 SGDLS and CDR2 YYNGEE.